One sample yielded the 8 T cell receptor beta chains listed below, sequenced in a study of vaccination and CD4 T cells after COVID-19. No antigen has been assigned to these receptors. As for treatment: approximately 9-day PBMC culture with coronavirus spike peptide pools or control peptides (ViraFEST assay). It was before the COVID-19 pandemic (2011-2018) that the unexposed donor's CD4+ T cells were collected. The assay that was used to sequence DNA from cultured CD4+ T cells was the Oncomine TCR Beta short-read assay. In this case, cultured CD4+ T cells provided the extracted genomic DNA. MiXCR, run by TCRdb on the PCR reads, gives a single entry per CDR3 protein. The sample holds over 9,000 distinct CDR3 sequences, 29% seen once. Specimen: CD4+ T cells from blood, cultured in vitro. The receptor source for this set is a human donor in good health.

The V gene is TRBV28, the J gene TRBJ1-2; TRBD1 might be the D (5 bases). V was pared by 8 bases and J by 2 bases, with 9 bases between. CDR1 is MDHEN and CDR2 is SYDVKM in the germline V gene. The CDR3 is 12 amino acids. The CDR3 coding sequence is TGTGCCAGCTTGGGGCAGAACTATGGCTACACCTTC. It is translated as CASLGQNYGYTF.

The chain couples TRBV6-4 to TRBJ2-1, with D possibly being TRBD2 (5 bases). V shed 3 bases and J shed 4 bases, with 16 bases lying between them. The CDR3 is 16 residues long. CDR1 and CDR2 from the germline V gene are MRHNA and SNTAGT. CDR3 protein: CASSEGVRGPYNEQFF. The CDR3 region has the DNA TGTGCCAGCAGTGAAGGAGTGAGAGGGCCTTACAATGAGCAGTTCTTC.

This chain joins TRBV29-1 and TRBJ2-2, with 8 bases lining up with TRBD1. CDR1 and CDR2 from the germline V gene are SQVTM and ANQGSEA. The junction had 5 bases not matched to a gene; V was cut back by 1 base and J by 7 bases. This CDR3 contains 14 residues. CDR3 nucleotides: TGCAGCGTTGAAGGGACAGGGTCCATCGGGGAGCTGTTTTTT. It encodes CSVEGTGSIGELFF.

The chain combines TRBV4-1 with TRBJ1-2; possibly TRBD1 for D (6 bases). The V gene's germline CDR1 is MGHRA and CDR2 YSYEKL. V was trimmed by 3 bases and J by 8 bases, leaving 19 bases between them. The CDR3 runs 15 residues. The CDR3 DNA reads TGCGCCAGCAGCCACCCCCCGGGGGGGGCAAGAGGCTACACCTTC. This gives the protein CASSHPPGGARGYTF.

Only one count was recorded for this clonotype. This chain connects TRBV12-3 or TRBV12-4 to TRBJ1-3; TRBD1 might be the D (5 bases). The CDR3 consists of 13 residues. Between the trimmed V and J ends, which lost 7 bases and 8 bases, there was a span of 15 bases. CDR3: CASTRRTGDTIYF. The DNA of the CDR3 is TGTGCCAGCACCCGACGGACGGGGGACACCATATATTTT.

Relative to its sample, this clonotype is large. The gene calls are TRBV7-3 and TRBJ1-1; D remains unclear. Germline loops: CDR1 SGHTA, CDR2 FQGTGA. Trimming cost V 2 bases and J 0 bases, with 4 bases left between them. The CDR3 contains 13 residues. The CDR3 is CASSLDVNTEAFF. CDR3 bases: TGTGCCAGCAGCTTAGACGTGAACACTGAAGCTTTCTTT.

This clonotype occurred a few times. This chain uses TRBV6-1 with TRBJ1-6; D unresolved. The CDR3 runs 13 residues. Trimming stripped 5 bases from V and 11 bases from J, with 13 bases between. CDR1 is MNHNS, CDR2 SASEGT, per germline. The CDR3 protein is CASSPEAGAPLHF. CDR3 in DNA: TGTGCCAGCAGTCCGGAAGCAGGCGCACCCCTCCACTTT.

This clonotype qualifies as medium-sized. J is TRBJ1-5 and V is TRBV27, with 11 bases that match TRBD1. This CDR3 comprises 15 residues. CDR1 is MNHEY and CDR2 is SMNVEV in the germline V gene (reference sequence). J was trimmed by 9 bases and V by 6 bases; bases with no gene match: 10. The CDR3 sequence: CASSVGQGAARPQHF. DNA of the CDR3: TGTGCCAGCAGCGTTGGACAGGGGGCGGCCCGGCCCCAGCATTTT.